The 21 T cell receptor beta chains presented below share a single source sample, sequenced in a study of blood T cell repertoires in COVID-19. Data came from immunoSEQ multiplex PCR; TCRdb stores just in-frame clones and leaves some out. Of over 85,000 clones in the sample, 87% were seen once. The material sequenced was peripheral blood. The receptors come from a human donor in a cohort sampled during active COVID-19.

The genes are TRBV2 and TRBJ2-1, with 14 bases that match TRBD2. CDR3 length equals 13 residues. Germline V lookup: CDR1 SNHLY, CDR2 FYNNEI. V lost 9 bases, J lost 9 bases, and 4 bases stayed unmatched. CDR3 sequence: CARRLAGGFEQFF. In DNA form, the CDR3 reads TGTGCCAGGAGACTAGCGGGGGGGTTTGAGCAGTTCTTC.

The V and J genes are TRBV18 and TRBJ2-1, with no clear D. Per the germline V gene, CDR1 is KGHSH and CDR2 is LQKENI. Deletions cut 6 bases from V and 0 bases from J, with 12 bases between. The length of the CDR3 is 15 residues. The CDR3 nucleotides are TGTGCCAGCTCGCCGACGGAGAGCTCCTACAATGAGCAGTTCTTC. This codes for CASSPTESSYNEQFF.

The chain links TRBV9 to TRBJ1-5; 8 nucleotides agree with TRBD1. This CDR3 region has 15 residues. V lost 4 bases and J lost 0; bases outside the gene matches: 3. CDR1 and CDR2 from the germline V gene are SGDLS and YYNGEE. The CDR3 spells CASSPGQGSNQPQHF. The CDR3 region has the DNA TGTGCCAGCAGCCCCGGACAGGGTAGCAATCAGCCCCAGCATTTT.

The chain joins TRBV5-5 to TRBJ2-7, with D uncertain. The length of the CDR3 is 12 residues. V gave up 0 bases and J gave up 6 bases, with 7 bases separating them. Germline V gene data show CDR1 as SGHKS and CDR2 as YYEKEE (reference sequence). CDR3: CASSLVSGEQYF. CDR3 DNA sequence: TGTGCCAGCAGCTTGGTTTCCGGCGAGCAGTACTTC. Complete variable domain (other parts from reference TRBV5-5 and TRBJ2-7): DAGVTQSPTHLIKTRGQQVTLRCSPISGHKSVSWYQQVLGQGPQFIFQYYEKEERGRGNFPDRFSARQFPNYSSELNVNALLLGDSALYLCASSLVSGEQYFGPGTRLTVT.

The gene calls are TRBV4-1 and TRBJ1-6, with TRBD1 as a possible D gene (5 bases). Trimming removed 2 bases at V and 6 bases at J, with 20 bases between. Germline V gives CDR1 MGHRA, CDR2 YSYEKL. This CDR3 is 18 amino acids long. CDR3 amino acids: CASSQTPPGLQGNSPLHF. CDR3 bases: TGCGCCAGCAGCCAAACCCCCCCTGGGCTCCAGGGTAATTCACCCCTCCACTTT.

The chain joins TRBV10-3 to TRBJ1-1, with TRBD1 as a possible D gene (6 bases). Between the trimmed V and J ends, which lost 4 bases and 6 bases, there was a span of 9 bases. Per germline, CDR1 ENHRY and CDR2 SYGVKD. The CDR3 totals 12 residues. This CDR3 is CAISADSSEAFF. CDR3 bases: TGTGCCATCAGTGCGGACAGTTCTGAAGCTTTCTTT.

This chain links TRBV30 with TRBJ2-7, with D possibly matching TRBD2 (5 bases). Trimming cost V 3 bases and J 6 bases, with 15 bases left between them. The germline V gene has CDR1 GTSNPN and CDR2 SVGIG (reference sequence). CDR3 length equals 13 residues. As DNA, the CDR3 is TGTGCCTGGAGCCCGGGATGGGCCACCGAGCAGTACTTC. This translates into CAWSPGWATEQYF.

CDR3 sequence reads: CSASRTSDSYEQYF. In DNA, the CDR3 is TGCAGTGCTAGTCGGACTAGCGACTCCTACGAGCAGTACTTC. The chain combines TRBV20-1 with TRBJ2-7, with 9 bases aligning to TRBD2. Germline V CDR1 and CDR2: DFQATT, SNEGSKA (reference sequence). This CDR3 contains 14 residues. V lost 3 bases to trimming and J lost 0 bases; unmatched junction nucleotides: 3.

This sequence joins TRBV25-1 and TRBJ2-1; D is unclear. V was trimmed by 3 bases and J by 3 bases, leaving 9 bases between them. The CDR3 length is 14 residues. Looked up from germline, CDR1 is MGHDK and CDR2 is SYGVNS. The CDR3 region has the DNA TGTGCCAGCAGTGATTCTTCGCGCTACAATGAGCAGTTCTTC. Encoded protein: CASSDSSRYNEQFF.

The chain employs TRBV4-3 and TRBJ1-3, with D perhaps TRBD1 (5 bases). In germline, CDR1 is LGHNA, CDR2 YSLEER. This CDR3 region has 17 residues. The germline V and J ends were trimmed by 0 bases and 0 bases, with 12 bases remaining between them. The CDR3 is CASSQDLDRNSGNTIYF. In DNA form, the CDR3 reads TGCGCCAGCAGCCAAGATCTTGACAGAAACTCTGGAAACACCATATATTTT.

The table lists this clone with a count of one. The chain couples TRBV7-2 to TRBJ1-5; 8 positions agree with TRBD1. Germline assignment: CDR1 SGHTA and CDR2 FQGNSA. V shed 6 bases and J 1 base; nucleotides not matched to a gene: 8. The CDR3 is made up of 16 amino acids. The CDR3 nucleotides read TGTGCCAGCAGTTTGGCAGGGGGCACGAGCAATCAGCCCCAGCATTTT. Translated: CASSLAGGTSNQPQHF.

CDR3 sequence: CASSADTNTEAFF. The CDR3 bases are TGTGCCAGCAGCGCGGACACGAACACTGAAGCTTTCTTT. The rearrangement uses TRBV5-6 and TRBJ1-1; D may be TRBD1 (5 bases). The germline CDR1 and CDR2 sequences are SGHDT and YYEEEE. This CDR3 is 13 amino acids long. Deletions cut 4 bases from V and 1 base from J, with 8 bases between.

The chain has TRBV19 and TRBJ1-2; 7 bases agree with TRBD1. Germline CDR1 LNHDA, CDR2 SQIVND (reference sequence). V lost 3 bases, J lost 1 base, and 5 bases stayed unmatched. This CDR3 region has 15 residues. DNA of the CDR3: TGTGCCAGTAGTATTAGTCCAGGGGGTAACTATGGCTACACCTTC. Translated, it gives CASSISPGGNYGYTF.

This clone was found a few times. The genes are TRBV2 and TRBJ1-5, with D maybe TRBD1 (6 bases). V lost 4 bases and J 5 bases, leaving 12 bases between the germline ends. CDR3 length equals 14 residues. Germline CDR1 reads SNHLY; CDR2 reads FYNNEI. CDR3 loop: CASSGRGRDQPQHF. The CDR3, as DNA: TGTGCCAGCAGTGGCAGGGGTAGGGATCAGCCCCAGCATTTT.

This clone was found once. The chain has TRBV6-6 and TRBJ1-2; possibly TRBD1 for D (6 bases). Germline loops: CDR1 MNHNY, CDR2 SVGAGI (reference sequence). The V and J ends lost 4 bases and 2 bases respectively, with 14 bases between them. This CDR3 is built from 15 residues. CDR3: CASSFEGQSNYGYTF. The CDR3 DNA reads TGTGCCAGCAGTTTCGAGGGACAAAGCAACTATGGCTACACCTTC.

In this sample, this clone turned up a few times. This chain links TRBV19 with TRBJ1-5; 8 nucleotides line up with TRBD1. CDR1 and CDR2 from the germline V gene are LNHDA and SQIVND (reference sequence). V shed 5 bases, J shed 1 base, and the junction held 7 bases outside the gene matches. CDR3 length: 16 amino acids. In DNA form, the CDR3 reads TGTGCCAGTAGTGATCGGACAGGGTTAAGCAATCAGCCCCAGCATTTT. Translating it yields CASSDRTGLSNQPQHF. Using reference TRBV19 and TRBJ1-5 for the parts outside the CDR3, the full variable domain is DGGITQSPKYLFRKEGQNVTLSCEQNLNHDAMYWYRQDPGQGLRLIYYSQIVNDFQKGDIAEGYSVSREKKESFPLTVTSAQKNPTAFYLCASSDRTGLSNQPQHFGDGTRLSIL.

The chain carries TRBV30 and TRBJ2-7, with D unclear. This CDR3 spans 12 amino acids. Trimming left V 3 bases short and J 4 bases short, with 10 bases between. Per the germline V gene, CDR1 is GTSNPN and CDR2 is SVGIG (reference sequence). CDR3 protein: CAWSSSSYEQYF. As DNA, the CDR3 is TGTGCCTGGAGCTCGAGTAGTTACGAGCAGTACTTC.

A note on this clone: One end of the junction fails to match germline, which may point to a read error. This chain connects TRBV7-7 to TRBJ1-4; D gene unclear. CDR3 length: 15 residues. CDR1 is SSHAT and CDR2 is FNYEAQ in the germline V gene (reference sequence). The CDR3 DNA sequence: TGTGCTAGCAGCCCAGCAGGCACGGGAAATGAAAAACTGTTTTTT. Protein product: CASSPAGTGNEKLFF.

This clone was detected only a few times. This sequence joins TRBV7-9 and TRBJ2-1, with 7 bases identical to TRBD2. Germline trimming cut 5 bases from V and 4 bases from J; bases unmatched to any gene: 8. The CDR3 covers 15 residues. Germline lookup yields CDR1 SEHNR and CDR2 FQNEAQ (reference sequence). The CDR3 region has the DNA TGTGCCAGCAGCCAAAAGCGGGGCGAATACAATGAGCAGTTCTTC. This sequence encodes CASSQKRGEYNEQFF.

The V gene is TRBV3-1 (or the pseudogene TRBV3-2), the J gene TRBJ1-3; D is unresolved. V lost 0 bases to trimming and J lost 0 bases, with 6 bases between them. The germline gives CDR1 LGHDT, CDR2 YNNKEL (reference sequence). This CDR3 has 15 residues. Written as DNA, the CDR3 is TGTGCCAGCAGCCAAGATTGGAGCTCTGGAAACACCATATATTTT. Translated: CASSQDWSSGNTIYF.

Details on this clone: A junction end diverges from the germline sequence, so it may reflect a read error. The V call is TRBV7-7, the J call TRBJ2-5, with a tentative D call TRBD1 (6 bases). The CDR3 runs 14 residues. Germline-derived CDR1 and CDR2 are SSHAT and FNYEAQ (reference sequence). CDR3 coding DNA: TGTGCTAGCAGCCGTCAGGGGTCGGGAGAGACCCAGTACTTC. Translation: CASSRQGSGETQYF.